This T cell receptor (beta chain) is drawn from a study of early T cells in non-severe SARS-CoV-2 infection. General study points: Lookups in VDJdb leaned toward anti-spike CD8 responses and missed private and CD4 specificities.

This CDR3 has 17 amino acids. CDR1 DFQATT and CDR2 SNEGSKA come from the germline V gene (reference sequence). Trimming pared 5 bases from V and 0 bases from J, leaving 19 bases between. This clonotype was found many times. What it binds is not known. Attachment of unique molecular identifiers to individual cDNA molecules was performed. TCRdb analysed the 5' RACE reads with MiXCR anew, one entry per CDR3 protein. Among about 50,000 distinct CDR3 sequences, 7.5% to 10% were seen once, and the ten largest hold about 15%. The sequencing input was whole blood. The clonotype was recovered from an adult who was a healthcare worker with PCR-confirmed SARS-CoV-2 infection or an uninfected control (not recorded which). V usage is TRBV20-1 and J usage is TRBJ1-4; D is uncertain. This CDR3 reads CSAPRISRGATNEKLFF. As DNA, the CDR3 is TGCAGTGCTCCCCGCATAAGCCGAGGTGCAACTAATGAAAAACTGTTTTTT.